This entry is about one T cell receptor beta chain. There is no known antigen for this receptor. Per-base qualities were not stored, and no clone one base away is much larger. Reading from cysteine to phenylalanine, the CDR3 counts 15 amino acids. Only the CDR3 part of the read is kept: 45 bases, read in frame from the first base. Sequences SNHLY (CDR1) and FYNNEI (CDR2) are obtained from the germline V gene. Genomic DNA was used as template for profiling of TCR beta VDJ combinations and CDR3 sequences. An Illumina HiSeq 2000 was used for TCR repertoire sequencing. Processing in the source paper ran as follows. TRBV/TRBJ rearrangement plots, CDR3 size and DJ length profiles, and Simpson's diversity index were used to assess repertoires. The most abundant DNA sequence in the deep sequencing data was taken as the immunodominant clone. CDR3 amino acid sequences were checked for sharing across subjects and were also compared against the VDJdb database and published repertoires. TCRdb reanalyzed the raw reads on its own, using fastp at Q25 for trimming and MiXCR for clone calling, and kept in-frame beta chains. For every CDR3 protein sequence, its rows merge into one entry that carries the most common genes and DNA. Here the V and J calls rest on TCRdb's processing, not on the authors' analysis. The sample contains approximately 260,000 distinct CDR3 sequences, roughly 82% of them found a single time. The ten largest clones represent 42% of the sample.

The source of the sample is a study of CD8+CD57+ T cells in acquired aplastic anemia (dated by TCRdb to the late 2010s). General notes on the study: Extracted DNA from sorted CD4+ and CD8+ cells averaged around 3.2 ug, ranging from about 0.18 to 27.4 ug. CD8+CD57+ expansion was defined as frequency above the mean frequency observed in healthy subjects. Summary of the overall study and its limitations: About 29 CD8+ CDR3 sequences were found to be shared between patients and controls, but these sequences appeared to be highly expressed in patients and within the immunodominant clones of the patients. CD8+ Simpson's diversity did not differ significantly between patients and healthy controls (P=0.060).

The patients picked for sequencing were ones in whom flow cytometry had shown an expansion of CD8+CD57+ cells. Severe acquired aplastic anemia was diagnosed in all patients according to International Study of Aplastic Anemia and Agranulocytosis and Camitta criteria. Patients had received no therapy at the time of blood sampling. TCR repertoires of sorted CD4+ and CD8+ blood T cells from severe aplastic anemia patients and healthy subjects were deep-sequenced in the study. Patients were enrolled in the USA under clinicaltrials.gov protocols 00001620, 01623167, 00001397, 00071045, 00081523 and 00961064. Ficoll-Paque density gradient centrifugation was used to isolate peripheral blood mononuclear cells. Before DNA extraction, CD4+ and CD8+ T cells were sorted with FACS or magnetic beads.

This receptor was obtained from a human donor with aplastic anemia. The sample comprised sorted CD4+, CD8+, or CD8+CD57+ T cells (not recorded which) from PBMCs. The V and J genes are TRBV2 and TRBJ2-1, and 7 bases in between align with TRBD2. Judging by the DNA end, TRBJ2-5 fits better; the J call may be wrong. The encoded CDR3 is CASSDGGGARETQYF. The DNA reads TGTGCCAGCAGTGATGGCGGGGGAGCTCGCGAGACCCAGTACTTC.